The 8 T cell receptor beta chains below come from one sample, sequenced in a study of blood T cell repertoires in COVID-19. Clones were read by immunoSEQ multiplex PCR, and TCRdb kept only the in-frame ones, dropping some. The profile shows roughly 330,000 clones, 87% of them singletons. Sequenced material: peripheral blood. Receptor source: a man aged 25-45 years with COVID-19, enrolled during active disease.

This clone occurred once. The chain couples TRBV4-1 to TRBJ2-7; no clear D. The CDR3 runs to 13 residues. V lost 1 base, J lost 3 bases, and 7 bases lay in between. Germline CDR1 MGHRA, CDR2 YSYEKL. The CDR3 protein is CASSQATLYEQYF. DNA for the CDR3: TGCGCCAGCAGCCAAGCGACTCTCTACGAGCAGTACTTC.

The chain has TRBV19 and TRBJ2-5, with 8 bases lining up with TRBD2. The CDR3 has 12 amino acids. Germline V gene lookup returns CDR1 LNHDA and CDR2 SQIVND (reference sequence). V shed 8 bases, J shed 4 bases, and the junction held 3 bases outside the gene matches. The CDR3 loop reads CASGLAGETQYF. The CDR3 region has the DNA TGTGCCAGTGGGCTAGCGGGAGAGACCCAGTACTTC.

This chain links TRBV7-2 with TRBJ1-1; 7 bases agree with TRBD1. This CDR3 comprises 16 residues. Looked up from germline, CDR1 is SGHTA and CDR2 is FQGNSA. V dropped 1 base and J dropped 3; count of bases not matched to a gene: 8. For the CDR3, the DNA is TGTGCCAGCAGCTTAGTCCTTACCCAGGGGGACACTGAAGCTTTCTTT. Protein product: CASSLVLTQGDTEAFF.

The J gene is TRBJ1-5, the V gene TRBV4-2; TRBD1 agrees at 11 bases. The germline V gene encodes CDR1 LGHNA and CDR2 YNFKEQ. CDR3 length equals 15 residues. With V trimmed by 3 bases and J by 9 bases, 7 bases remained unmatched. The CDR3 is CASSQGQGGMGPQHF. CDR3 nucleotide sequence: TGTGCCAGCAGCCAGGGACAGGGGGGAATGGGGCCCCAGCATTTT.

The chain carries TRBV19 and TRBJ2-1; 7 bases map to TRBD2. Germline trimming cut 1 base from V and 3 bases from J; bases unmatched to any gene: 9. The CDR3 sequence is 17 residues long. Germline assignment: CDR1 LNHDA and CDR2 SQIVND (reference sequence). CDR3 protein: CASSIVWASSGYNEQFF. The DNA for the CDR3 is TGTGCCAGTAGTATAGTTTGGGCCTCTAGCGGCTACAATGAGCAGTTCTTC.

This clone is a singleton in its sample. The CDR3 DNA reads TGTGCCAGCGGTTCGAGCGCCGGGGAGCTGTTTTTT. Amino acids: CASGSSAGELFF. The rearrangement uses TRBV2 and TRBJ2-2; D call uncertain. The germline gives CDR1 SNHLY, CDR2 FYNNEI. Between the trimmed V and J ends, which lost 8 bases and 6 bases, there was a span of 10 bases. The CDR3 loop spans 12 amino acids.

The chain recombines TRBV2 with TRBJ1-5; 11 nucleotides align to TRBD1. V gave up 2 bases and J gave up 5 bases; unmatched junction bases: 2. Germline CDR1 is SNHLY and CDR2 is FYNNEI. This CDR3 comprises 15 residues. The CDR3 spells CASSETGQGDQPQHF. CDR3 nucleotide sequence: TGTGCCAGCAGTGAAACGGGACAGGGGGATCAGCCCCAGCATTTT.

The rearrangement joins TRBV14 to TRBJ1-6; D is perhaps TRBD1 (5 bases). This CDR3 is 19 amino acids long. CDR1 and CDR2 (germline): SGHDN, FVKESK. Trimming took 2 bases from V and 0 from J, leaving 17 bases between them. CDR3 amino acids: CASSQRETAGSSYNSPLHF. As DNA, the CDR3 is TGTGCCAGCAGCCAAAGGGAGACAGCGGGCAGCTCCTATAATTCACCCCTCCACTTT.